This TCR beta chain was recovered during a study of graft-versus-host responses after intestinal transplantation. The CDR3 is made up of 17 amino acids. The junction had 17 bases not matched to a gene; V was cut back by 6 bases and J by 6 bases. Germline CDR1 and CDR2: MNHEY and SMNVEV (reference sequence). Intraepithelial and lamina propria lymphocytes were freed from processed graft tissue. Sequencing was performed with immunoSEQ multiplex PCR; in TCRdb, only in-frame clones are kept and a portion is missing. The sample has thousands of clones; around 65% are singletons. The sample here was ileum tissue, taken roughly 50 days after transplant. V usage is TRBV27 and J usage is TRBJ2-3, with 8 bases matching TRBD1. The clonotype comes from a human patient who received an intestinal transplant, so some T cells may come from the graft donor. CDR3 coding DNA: TGTGCCAGCAGCCTATGGACAGGGTCCGACCTAGAGGATACGCAGTATTTT. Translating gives CASSLWTGSDLEDTQYF.